This is a list of T cell receptor beta chains from one sample in a study of blood T cell repertoires in COVID-19. Sequenced by immunoSEQ multiplex PCR; TCRdb stores in-frame clones only, minus some. In the table there are roughly 150,000 clones, more than 75% of which are singletons. Sequenced material: peripheral blood. The receptors originated from a human donor in a cohort sampled during active COVID-19. Each CDR3 is given with its conserved first and last residue. The D gene is left open where the match is weak. Some rows mark clone size as missing; the rest say once, few, many or name a class of expanded clone.

>.|TRBJ2-1|TRBV7-9|.
TGTGCCAGCACCACCGCCTGGGGGGACAATGAGCAGTTCTTC
CASTTAWGDNEQFF
>.|TRBJ2-3|TRBV7-3|TRBD2
TGTGCCAGCAGCCCGACTAGCGGGGGGTTTCGAGATACGCAGTATTTT
CASSPTSGGFRDTQYF
>.|TRBJ1-5|TRBV4-1|TRBD1
TGCGCCAGCACCGAGAGGACAGGGGAGAGTCTTCAGCCCCAGCATTTT
CASTERTGESLQPQHF
>.|TRBJ1-2|TRBV28|.
TGTGCCAGTCGGCGCGAGGTTGGTGGCTACACCTTC
CASRREVGGYTF
>.|TRBJ2-1|TRBV27|.
TGTGCCAGCAGCGAGGGACTCTGGAACAATGAGCAGTTCTTC
CASSEGLWNNEQFF
>once|TRBJ2-1|TRBV2|TRBD2
TGTGCCAGCAGTGGTCTAGCGGGAGTTCGGGCCGATGAGCAGTTCTTC
CASSGLAGVRADEQFF
>.|TRBJ1-1|TRBV5-1|.
TGCGCCAGCAGCTTGGTTGGGGAGGGGAACACTGAAGCTTTCTTT
CASSLVGEGNTEAFF
>once|TRBJ2-3|TRBV4-2|TRBD2
TGTGCCAGCAGCCCGGAAGCGGGATCCGTCACAGATACGCAGTATTTT
CASSPEAGSVTDTQYF
>.|TRBJ2-5|TRBV10-3|TRBD2
TGTGCGTGCTCTAGCGGGATGCAAGAGACCCAGTACTTC
CACSSGMQETQYF
>.|TRBJ2-3|TRBV5-1|TRBD2
TGCGCCAGCAGGCAAGAAGCGGGAGTCCGCACAGATACGCAGTATTTT
CASRQEAGVRTDTQYF
>once|TRBJ1-4|TRBV28|.
TGTGCCAGCAGTTTCGGGGGTTCTAATGAAAAACTGTTTTTT
CASSFGGSNEKLFF
>.|TRBJ2-2|TRBV7-2|TRBD2
TGTGCCAGCAGCCTTACTAGCGGGGGGAACACCGGGGAGCTGTTTTTT
CASSLTSGGNTGELFF
>.|TRBJ2-7|TRBV3-1/TRBV3-2|.
TGTGCCAGCAGCCCCGGCCCACGGTTGGGCATGGATTACGAGCAGTACTTC
CASSPGPRLGMDYEQYF
>.|TRBJ2-2|TRBV18|TRBD2
TGTGCCAGCTCACCACAGGCGGGAGGTCGAATCTTTGACACCGGGGAGCTGTTTTTT
CASSPQAGGRIFDTGELFF
>.|TRBJ2-3|TRBV18|.
TGTGCCAGCTCACAAATTTCGGATACGCAGTATTTT
CASSQISDTQYF
>.|TRBJ2-7|TRBV6-2/TRBV6-3|.
TGTGCCAGCAGTTACTGGGGGGGGCGTTACGAGCAGTACTTC
CASSYWGGRYEQYF
>.|TRBJ1-6|TRBV10-3|.
TGTGCCATCAGTGACCTGGGGGGTCTAACCATGAATTCACCCCTCCACTTT
CAISDLGGLTMNSPLHF
>.|TRBJ2-7|TRBV28|TRBD2
TGTGCCAGCAGTTTAGCGGGAGGGATGACGCGCCAGTACTTC
CASSLAGGMTRQYF
>.|TRBJ2-3|TRBV6-4|.
TGTGCCAGCAGCGAAACAGGAGACACAGATACGCAGTATTTT
CASSETGDTDTQYF
>.|TRBJ2-7|TRBV25-1|.
TGTGCCAGCAGTTCAGCGGCTTACGAGCAGTACTTC
CASSSAAYEQYF
>.|TRBJ2-7|TRBV28|TRBD2
TGTGCCAGCAGTTTAAGTACTAGCGGGAGGGCCCGTACCTACGAGCAGTACTTC
CASSLSTSGRARTYEQYF
>.|TRBJ2-1|TRBV7-8|TRBD2
TGTGCCAGCAGCGCCCCGACTAGCGGGGTTACCTACAATGAGCAGTTCTTC
CASSAPTSGVTYNEQFF
>.|TRBJ1-2|TRBV28|TRBD1
TGTGCCAGCAGTTTAGGGGACAGGGCTTATGGCTACACCTTC
CASSLGDRAYGYTF
>.|TRBJ2-7|TRBV27|.
TGTGCCAGCAGTAGCGGTGAGTTCAACGAGCAGTACTTC
CASSSGEFNEQYF
>.|TRBJ2-3|TRBV5-1|.
TGCGCCAGCAGCCCATCACAGGGAGTAACAGATACGCAGTATTTT
CASSPSQGVTDTQYF
>.|TRBJ1-5|TRBV5-4|.
TGTGCCAGCAGCTTTGGCAGTGGGACTTATAGCAATCAGCCCCAGCATTTT
CASSFGSGTYSNQPQHF
>.|TRBJ2-1|TRBV27|TRBD2
TGTGCCAGCAGTCCTAGCGGGGGCTGGGGTGAGCAGTTCTTC
CASSPSGGWGEQFF
>.|TRBJ1-1|TRBV30|.
TGTGCCTGCCGGGGTACTTCCCTGGGGGCTTTCTTT
CACRGTSLGAFF
>.|TRBJ2-2|TRBV7-3|.
TGTGCCAGCAGCCCAAGATCCCGGGACACTTACACCGGGGAGCTGTTTTTT
CASSPRSRDTYTGELFF
>.|TRBJ2-2|TRBV28|.
TGTGCCAGCAGTTTTCAGGGCGGGGAGCTGTTTTTT
CASSFQGGELFF
>.|TRBJ2-6|TRBV7-3|.
TGTGCCAGCAGCGCCGACAGGACCTCTGGGGCCAACGTCCTGACTTTC
CASSADRTSGANVLTF
>.|TRBJ1-5|TRBV28|.
TGTGCCAGCAGTCCCCTGGGGGCGGTGGACAATCAGCCCCAGCATTTT
CASSPLGAVDNQPQHF
>once|TRBJ2-6|TRBV28|TRBD1
TGTGCCAGCAGCGGGACAGGGTATGCTGGGGCCAACGTCCTGACTTTC
CASSGTGYAGANVLTF
>.|TRBJ1-4|TRBV15|TRBD1
TGTGCCACCAGCAGACTAGGGACAGGGCCCCAGGGGGAAAAACTGTTTTTT
CATSRLGTGPQGEKLFF
>.|TRBJ2-2|TRBV9|TRBD2
TGTGCCAGCAGCTCCCGGGGGGGCCTCACCGGGGAGCTGTTTTTT
CASSSRGGLTGELFF
>.|TRBJ1-3|TRBV28|.
TGTGCCAGCAGTTCTCGGGTCTCTGGAAACACCATATATTTT
CASSSRVSGNTIYF
>.|TRBJ2-1|TRBV7-9|.
TGTGCCAGCAGCTTGAGTATTGGAGGGGATGAGCAGTTCTTC
CASSLSIGGDEQFF
>.|TRBJ1-2|TRBV25-1|.
TGTGCCAGCAGTGAATGGGGAGAAGTTTCAGGCTACACCTTC
CASSEWGEVSGYTF
>.|TRBJ2-3|TRBV19|.
TGTGCCAGTAGTATTGGGGGGGGCCATACAGATACGCAGTATTTT
CASSIGGGHTDTQYF
>few|TRBJ1-6|TRBV18|.
TGTGCCAGCTCACTATTACAGGGTGGGCGGGTTAGTTCACCCCTCCACTTT
CASSLLQGGRVSSPLHF
>.|TRBJ2-1|TRBV7-3|TRBD2
TGTGCCAGCAGTAGAACCGGGGGGGTCTCCTACAATGAGCAGTTCTTC
CASSRTGGVSYNEQFF
>.|TRBJ2-7|TRBV15|.
TGTGCCACCAGCAGAGATCTAGTGGGTCTCAGCTCCTACGAGCAGTACTTC
CATSRDLVGLSSYEQYF
>few|TRBJ1-1|TRBV27|TRBD1
TGTGCCAGCAGTTTCCGGACAGGTGGGAACACTGAAGCTTTCTTT
CASSFRTGGNTEAFF
>.|TRBJ1-2|TRBV19|TRBD1
TGTGCCAGTAGTAACAGACAGGGTTATGGCTACACCTTC
CASSNRQGYGYTF
>.|TRBJ1-2|TRBV4-2|TRBD1
TGTGCCAGCAGCCAAGAAGACAGGGTTAACTATGGCTACACCTTC
CASSQEDRVNYGYTF
>.|TRBJ1-2|TRBV3-1/TRBV3-2|.
TGTGCCAGCAGCCAAGAGGGGGCGTGGGGCTACACCTTC
CASSQEGAWGYTF
>.|TRBJ2-7|TRBV28|TRBD2
TGTGCCAGTGCTGGACTAGCGGGAGCTTTATTTTCCTACGAGCAGTACTTC
CASAGLAGALFSYEQYF
>.|TRBJ2-3|TRBV11-2|.
TGTGCCAGCGGGGCGGAGTATAGCACAGATACGCAGTATTTT
CASGAEYSTDTQYF